The 25 T cell receptor beta chains reported below all come from one sample, sequenced in a study of control samples from healthy donors and cancer patients. Clones were sequenced by immunoSEQ multiplex PCR, and TCRdb holds only the in-frame ones, with some missing. The sample has around 130,000 clones, 91% seen once. Specimen: blood. The source is a man younger than 30 in good health.

As DNA, the CDR3 is TGTGCCAGCAGTGATACTGGGCAGAGCGACGAGCAGTACTTC. Translated, it gives CASSDTGQSDEQYF. The chain couples TRBV2 to TRBJ2-7, with D unresolved. Germline V CDR1 and CDR2: SNHLY, FYNNEI. Trimming removed 3 bases from V and 5 bases from J, with 14 bases in between. This CDR3 contains 14 residues. The full variable domain, in which reference TRBV2 and TRBJ2-7 provide the parts outside the CDR3, is EPEVTQTPSHQVTQMGQEVILRCVPISNHLYFYWYRQILGQKVEFLVSFYNNEISEKSEIFDDQFSVERPDGSNFTLKIRSTKLEDSAMYFCASSDTGQSDEQYFGPGTRLTVT.

The chain uses TRBV19 and TRBJ2-7; the D gene is possibly TRBD2 (7 bases). Germline assignment: CDR1 LNHDA and CDR2 SQIVND (reference sequence). The CDR3 loop spans 15 amino acids. Trimming took off 5 bases at V and 5 bases at J, with 19 bases between the two ends. The CDR3 sequence is CASSGGGGVVHEQYF. The CDR3 DNA reads as TGTGCCAGTAGTGGAGGGGGGGGTGTCGTCCACGAGCAGTACTTC.

CDR3 loop: CASRKDPGRVQETQYF. As DNA, the CDR3 is TGCGCCAGCAGGAAAGACCCCGGGAGAGTACAAGAGACCCAGTACTTC. The gene calls are TRBV5-1 and TRBJ2-5; tentative D call: TRBD2 (6 bases). This CDR3 has 16 residues. V shed 5 bases and J shed 2 bases, with 19 bases lying between them. Per germline, CDR1 SGHRS and CDR2 YFSETQ.

V and J are TRBV18 and TRBJ1-3; unclear D gene. Trimming took off 1 base at V and 3 bases at J, with 10 bases between the two ends. The CDR3 sequence is 15 residues long. Per the germline V gene, CDR1 is KGHSH and CDR2 is LQKENI. The CDR3 protein is CASSPQAADGNTIYF. The CDR3 bases are TGTGCCAGCTCACCACAGGCCGCAGATGGAAACACCATATATTTT.

The chain combines TRBV18 with TRBJ1-1, with 10 bases matching TRBD1. The CDR3 covers 15 residues. The germline CDR1 and CDR2 sequences are KGHSH and LQKENI. The ends lost 2 bases at V and 11 bases at J; junction bases unmatched: 11. This chain's CDR3 is CASSPAGTGDVGAFF. CDR3 DNA sequence: TGTGCCAGCTCACCAGCCGGGACAGGGGACGTAGGGGCTTTCTTT.

The chain recombines TRBV3-1 (or the pseudogene TRBV3-2) with TRBJ1-1; D uncertain. The CDR3 runs to 14 residues. Looked up from germline, CDR1 is LGHDT and CDR2 is YNNKEL (reference sequence). The germline V and J ends were trimmed by 4 bases and 1 base, with 10 bases remaining between them. CDR3 DNA sequence: TGTGCCAGCAGCCCCCTTGCCAGGAACACTGAAGCTTTCTTT. This codes for CASSPLARNTEAFF.

The J gene is TRBJ2-7, the V gene TRBV21-1; TRBD2 reflects the table's D call only, with no check against the DNA. TRBV21-1 is designated a pseudogene. The CDR3 loop spans 20 amino acids. DNA for the CDR3: TGTGCCAGCCAACATGACGGGCTAGCGGGGGCCCATAAGCCCTCCTACGAGCAGTACTTC. Encoded protein: CASQHDGLAGAHKPSYEQYF.

The CDR3 region is CASSGTEIIDEQFF. For the CDR3, the DNA is TGTGCCAGCAGCGGCACAGAGATCATCGATGAGCAGTTCTTC. The rearrangement uses TRBV9 and TRBJ2-1; D call uncertain. V gave up 3 bases and J gave up 8 bases, with 15 bases separating them. The CDR3 covers 14 residues. The germline CDR1 and CDR2 sequences are SGDLS and YYNGEE.

The rearrangement joins TRBV6-1 to TRBJ1-1, with 10 bases identical to TRBD1. The CDR3 is 17 residues long. The germline V gene encodes CDR1 MNHNS and CDR2 SASEGT. The junction had 13 bases not matched to a gene; V was cut back by 4 bases and J by 5 bases. CDR3 DNA: TGTGCCAGCAGTGGGGTAGGGGACAGGGGCTTGTGGACTGAAGCTTTCTTT. Encoded protein: CASSGVGDRGLWTEAFF.

The gene calls are TRBV6-4 and TRBJ2-1, with 9 bases aligning to TRBD2. The CDR3 totals 15 residues. Germline V gene lookup returns CDR1 MRHNA and CDR2 SNTAGT. J gave up 7 bases and V 2 bases, and 6 bases lay outside the gene matches. The chain's CDR3 is CASSDGGGGSNEQFF. The CDR3 bases are TGTGCCAGCAGTGACGGCGGGGGGGGTTCAAATGAGCAGTTCTTC.

V and J are TRBV30 and TRBJ1-5, with 9 bases that match TRBD1. Looked up from germline, CDR1 is GTSNPN and CDR2 is SVGIG (reference sequence). CDR3 length: 13 amino acids. V lost 5 bases to trimming and J lost 4 bases; unmatched junction nucleotides: 3. In DNA form, the CDR3 reads TGTGCCTGGGGGACAGGGCCTAATCAGCCCCAGCATTTT. This codes for CAWGTGPNQPQHF. The whole variable domain, filled in from reference TRBV30 and TRBJ1-5, reads SQTIHQWPATLVQPVGSPLSLECTVEGTSNPNLYWYRQAAGRGLQLLFYSVGIGQISSEVPQNLSASRPQDRQFILSSKKLLLSDSGFYLCAWGTGPNQPQHFGDGTRLSIL.

The chain is built from TRBV25-1 and TRBJ1-4; maybe TRBD1 (5 bases). The CDR3 has 12 residues. With 5 bases removed from V and 8 bases from J, the gap between germline ends came to 9 bases. CDR1 is MGHDK, CDR2 SYGVNS, per germline. The CDR3 reads CASSQRDEKLFF. In DNA form, the CDR3 reads TGTGCCAGCAGTCAAAGGGACGAAAAACTGTTTTTT.

The chain carries TRBV20-1 and TRBJ1-6; 9 bases line up with TRBD1. V trimming: 3 bases; J trimming: 11 bases; junction bases outside the gene matches: 5. CDR1 and CDR2 from the germline V gene are DFQATT and SNEGSKA (reference sequence). This CDR3 has 13 residues. As DNA, the CDR3 is TGCAGTGCTAGTCCAGGACAGGGGACACCCCTCCACTTT. Its protein product is CSASPGQGTPLHF.

Remarks on this clone: Other DNA variants within this sample encode the same CDR3. The chain carries TRBV15 and TRBJ1-1; maybe TRBD1 (6 bases). The CDR3 is 15 residues long. The germline V gene has CDR1 LNHNV and CDR2 YYDKDF (reference sequence). V shed 1 base and J shed 5 bases, with 14 bases lying between them. This CDR3 is CATSRGGAGSTEAFF. DNA for the CDR3: TGTGCCACCAGCAGAGGGGGGGCAGGGTCGACTGAAGCTTTCTTT.

This chain links TRBV11-2 with TRBJ2-7, with D perhaps matching TRBD2 (6 bases). Trimming took off 1 base at V and 2 bases at J, with 9 bases between the two ends. CDR1 SGHAT and CDR2 FQNNGV come from the germline V gene. The CDR3 length is 14 residues. The CDR3 loop reads CASSLAPGAYEQYF. The CDR3 DNA reads as TGTGCCAGCAGCTTAGCTCCGGGGGCCTACGAGCAGTACTTC.

The rearrangement joins TRBV4-1 to TRBJ2-7, with D perhaps TRBD2 (5 bases). V was cut by 0 bases and J by 0 bases, with 6 bases left in between. This CDR3 is built from 14 residues. Germline-derived CDR1 and CDR2 are MGHRA and YSYEKL. The chain's CDR3 is CASSQEEVSYEQYF. CDR3 in DNA: TGCGCCAGCAGCCAAGAGGAGGTCTCCTACGAGCAGTACTTC.

CDR3 coding DNA: TGTGCCAGCAGCTTATCGGGAATGGATACTGAAGCTTTCTTT. The encoded protein is CASSLSGMDTEAFF. V usage is TRBV7-9 and J usage is TRBJ1-1; no definite D call. V lost 2 bases and J lost 5, with 12 bases in between. This CDR3 region has 14 residues. Per germline, CDR1 SEHNR and CDR2 FQNEAQ (reference sequence).

In DNA form, the CDR3 reads TGTGCCAGCAGTTACTCGGGACACCCCCATGGCTACACCTTC. Translating gives CASSYSGHPHGYTF. The chain combines TRBV6-6 with TRBJ1-2; a possible D gene is TRBD1 (6 bases). Trimming left V 0 bases short and J 6 bases short, with 11 bases between. Germline lookup yields CDR1 MNHNY and CDR2 SVGAGI (reference sequence). The CDR3 covers 14 residues.

This clone was counted a single time. The chain couples TRBV11-1 to TRBJ1-1; D uncertain. Trimming cost V 5 bases and J 4 bases, with 5 bases left between them. The germline gives CDR1 SGHAT, CDR2 FQDESV (reference sequence). The CDR3 loop spans 11 amino acids. CDR3 residues: CASSVGTEAFF. CDR3 in DNA: TGTGCCAGCAGCGTCGGCACTGAAGCTTTCTTT.

This clone was observed a handful of times. The V gene is TRBV7-2, the J gene TRBJ1-3, with 10 bases identical to TRBD1. Germline CDR1 reads SGHTA; CDR2 reads FQGNSA. This CDR3 is built from 15 residues. J gave up 8 bases and V 6 bases, and 10 bases lay outside the gene matches. In nucleotides, the CDR3 is TGTGCCAGCAGACAAGACGACAGGGGGCCGTACACCATATATTTT. Protein sequence: CASRQDDRGPYTIYF.

The chain couples TRBV7-9 to TRBJ1-1; 8 bases align to TRBD1. From germline, CDR1 is SEHNR and CDR2 FQNEAQ (reference sequence). The CDR3 extends over 15 amino acids. The V and J ends lost 1 base and 0 bases, in that order; junction bases with no gene match: 1. DNA of the CDR3: TGTGCCAGCAGCTTAGAACAGGGGGTGAACACTGAAGCTTTCTTT. Protein: CASSLEQGVNTEAFF.

Concerning this clone: The sample contains more than one DNA sequence encoding this CDR3. The rearrangement links TRBV5-1 to TRBJ2-5; TRBD2 aligns across 13 bases. V shed 4 bases, J shed 4 bases, and the junction held 7 bases outside the gene matches. CDR1 SGHRS and CDR2 YFSETQ come from the germline V gene. The CDR3 contains 16 residues. The CDR3 is CASSPTTSGGGETQYF. The DNA of the CDR3 is TGCGCCAGCAGCCCAACAACTAGCGGGGGGGGAGAGACCCAGTACTTC.

The sample holds a few counts of this clone. The chain is built from TRBV5-6 and TRBJ2-1; D is perhaps TRBD2 (5 bases). V lost 0 bases to trimming and J lost 2 bases, with 9 bases between them. This CDR3 comprises 15 residues. Germline-derived CDR1 and CDR2 are SGHDT and YYEEEE. The CDR3 here is CASSLAGNPYNEQFF. CDR3 sequence (DNA): TGTGCCAGCAGCTTGGCGGGGAATCCCTACAATGAGCAGTTCTTC.

The sample holds one count of this clone. V is TRBV27 and J is TRBJ2-3, with a tentative D call TRBD1 (8 bases). CDR3 size: 16 residues. Germline CDR1 and CDR2: MNHEY and SMNVEV (reference sequence). V was trimmed by 5 bases and J by 3 bases, leaving 18 bases between them. DNA of the CDR3: TGTGCCAGCAGTCCTAGGACAGGGAGGGTAACAGATACGCAGTATTTT. It codes for CASSPRTGRVTDTQYF.

This sequence joins TRBV7-9 and TRBJ2-7; weak D call: TRBD1 (6 bases). CDR1 is SEHNR and CDR2 is FQNEAQ in the germline V gene (reference sequence). V was trimmed by 5 bases and J by 0 bases, leaving 8 bases between them. The CDR3 loop spans 13 amino acids. CDR3 in amino acids: CASSRDTSYEQYF. CDR3 bases: TGTGCCAGCAGCCGGGACACCTCCTACGAGCAGTACTTC.